The text below deals with one TCR beta chain. Its antigen is as yet unknown. Data came from immunoSEQ multiplex PCR; TCRdb stores just in-frame clones and leaves some out. The table shows over 200,000 clones, with about 91% occurring only once. This entry comes from a study of cytomegalovirus exposure and HLA in healthy donors. For the study at large: It was reported in a later analysis that the 100 to 150 validation repertoires used the same platform as the 500 to 700 first-cohort repertoires.

Whole-study findings and limits: Rarity marked most TCR sequences, yet some public TCRs occurred in many donors.

This TCR was recovered from a young woman in good health and CMV-seronegative. The sequencing input was PBMCs.

CDR3 sequence: CASSSDQGGSPYEQYF. The CDR3 region has the DNA TGTGCCAGCAGTTCCGATCAGGGTGGATCACCCTACGAGCAGTACTTC. This chain uses TRBV28 with TRBJ2-7; the D gene is possibly TRBD1 (5 bases). This CDR3 region has 16 residues. Germline CDR1 MDHEN, CDR2 SYDVKM. Trimming took 4 bases from V and 2 from J, leaving 18 bases between them.